The 4 T cell receptor beta chains in this list originate from one sample, sequenced in a study of blood T cell repertoires in COVID-19. TCRdb's table, derived via immunoSEQ multiplex PCR, lists solely in-frame clones and lacks some. The data contain around 250,000 clones, about 89% of them singletons. Source material: PBMCs or T cells enriched from blood (not recorded which). Receptor source: a woman aged 25 to 39 who had recovered from COVID-19.

This clone was picked up one time. V gene TRBV19 combines with J gene TRBJ2-2, with D possibly matching TRBD2 (5 bases). The germline V gene encodes CDR1 LNHDA and CDR2 SQIVND (reference sequence). This CDR3 has 12 amino acids. V lost 10 bases, J lost 1 base, and 7 bases lay in between. CDR3 amino acids: CATGMNTGELFF. CDR3 nucleotides: TGTGCCACCGGGATGAACACCGGGGAGCTGTTTTTT. Based on the CDR3 plus reference TRBV19 and TRBJ2-2, the full variable domain is DGGITQSPKYLFRKEGQNVTLSCEQNLNHDAMYWYRQDPGQGLRLIYYSQIVNDFQKGDIAEGYSVSREKKESFPLTVTSAQKNPTAFYLCATGMNTGELFFGEGSRLTVL.

V and J are TRBV19 and TRBJ2-1; 8 bases fit TRBD1. The V segment lost 4 bases and the J segment 5 bases; nucleotides outside the gene matches: 7. Germline V gene data show CDR1 as LNHDA and CDR2 as SQIVND (reference sequence). The CDR3 extends over 15 amino acids. CDR3: CASSTGTGWDNEQFF. The CDR3 DNA follows: TGTGCCAGTAGTACTGGGACAGGCTGGGACAATGAGCAGTTCTTC.

The chain carries TRBV10-3 and TRBJ1-1; 8 positions agree with TRBD1. The CDR3 runs to 15 residues. Germline trimming cut 6 bases from V and 1 base from J; bases unmatched to any gene: 7. Germline CDR1 reads ENHRY; CDR2 reads SYGVKD. CDR3 protein: CAISQTGATNTEAFF. In DNA form, the CDR3 reads TGTGCCATCAGCCAGACAGGGGCGACGAACACTGAAGCTTTCTTT.

V gene TRBV28 combines with J gene TRBJ2-3; 16 bases match TRBD2. This CDR3 spans 17 amino acids. Germline CDR1 and CDR2: MDHEN and SYDVKM. V lost 6 bases, J lost 1 base, and 4 bases stayed unmatched. CDR3 sequence reads: CASRGLAGGRGTDTQYF. In nucleotides, the CDR3 is TGTGCCAGCAGGGGACTAGCGGGAGGGCGGGGCACAGATACGCAGTATTTT.